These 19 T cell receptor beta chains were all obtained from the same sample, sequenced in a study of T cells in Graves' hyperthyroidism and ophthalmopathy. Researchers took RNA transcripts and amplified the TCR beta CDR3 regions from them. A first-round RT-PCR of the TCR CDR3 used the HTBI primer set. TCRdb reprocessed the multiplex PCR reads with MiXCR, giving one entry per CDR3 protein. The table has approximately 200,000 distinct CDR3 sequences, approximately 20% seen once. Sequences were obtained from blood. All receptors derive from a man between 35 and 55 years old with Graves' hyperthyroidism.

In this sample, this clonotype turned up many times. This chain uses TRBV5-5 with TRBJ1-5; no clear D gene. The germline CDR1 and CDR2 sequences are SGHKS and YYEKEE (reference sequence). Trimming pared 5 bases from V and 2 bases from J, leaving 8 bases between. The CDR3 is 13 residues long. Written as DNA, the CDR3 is TGTGCCAGCAGTCCACATGGCAATCAGCCCCAGCATTTT. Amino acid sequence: CASSPHGNQPQHF.

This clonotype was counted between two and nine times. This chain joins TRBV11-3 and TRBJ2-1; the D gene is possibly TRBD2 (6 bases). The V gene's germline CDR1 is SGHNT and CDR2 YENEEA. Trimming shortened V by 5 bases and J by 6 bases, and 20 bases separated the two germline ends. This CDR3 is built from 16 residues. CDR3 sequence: CASSPTPGWGLNEQFF. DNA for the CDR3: TGTGCCAGCAGCCCTACACCCGGGTGGGGACTCAATGAGCAGTTCTTC.

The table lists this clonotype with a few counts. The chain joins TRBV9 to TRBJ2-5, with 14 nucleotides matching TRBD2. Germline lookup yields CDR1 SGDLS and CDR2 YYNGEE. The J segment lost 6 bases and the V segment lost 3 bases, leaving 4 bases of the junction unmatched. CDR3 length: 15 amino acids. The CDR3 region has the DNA TGTGCCAGCAGCGGAGGGACTAGCGGGGGCCAGACCCAGTACTTC. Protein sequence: CASSGGTSGGQTQYF.

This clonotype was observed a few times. CDR3 region: CASSLAQASYNEQFF. Here the CDR3 DNA reads TGTGCCAGCAGCTTAGCCCAGGCCTCCTACAATGAGCAGTTCTTC. The chain is built from TRBV7-6 and TRBJ2-1; no definite D call. The CDR3 length is 15 residues. Trimming took 0 bases from V and 0 from J, leaving 6 bases between them. Germline CDR1 SGHVS, CDR2 FNYEAQ. The variable domain in full, with the rest retrieved from reference TRBV7-6 and TRBJ2-1, is GAGVSQSPRYKVTKRGQDVALRCDPISGHVSLYWYRQALGQGPEFLTYFNYEAQQDKSGLPNDRFSAERPEGSISTLTIQRTEQRDSAMYRCASSLAQASYNEQFFGPGTRLTVL.

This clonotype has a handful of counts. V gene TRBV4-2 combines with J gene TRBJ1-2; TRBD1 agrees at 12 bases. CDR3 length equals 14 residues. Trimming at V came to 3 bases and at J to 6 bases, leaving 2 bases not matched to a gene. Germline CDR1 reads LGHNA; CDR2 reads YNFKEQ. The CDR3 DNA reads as TGTGCCAGCAGCCAGGGGACAGGGGGCGATGGCTACACCTTC. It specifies CASSQGTGGDGYTF.

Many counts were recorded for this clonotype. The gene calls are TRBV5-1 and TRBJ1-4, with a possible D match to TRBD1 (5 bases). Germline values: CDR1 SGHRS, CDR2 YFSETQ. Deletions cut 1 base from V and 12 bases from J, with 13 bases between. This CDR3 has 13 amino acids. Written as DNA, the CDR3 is TGCGCCAGCAGCTTGAGGGGCTCGGTGGAACTGTTTTTT. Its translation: CASSLRGSVELFF.

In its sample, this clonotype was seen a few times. The CDR3 loop is CASSKDGNTGELFF. DNA of the CDR3: TGCGCCAGCAGCAAGGACGGTAACACCGGGGAGCTGTTTTTT. This rearrangement joins TRBV5-1 to TRBJ2-2; no firm D call. CDR3 size: 14 residues. Germline V gene sequence: CDR1 SGHRS, CDR2 YFSETQ. Trimming took off 4 bases at V and 2 bases at J, with 9 bases between the two ends.

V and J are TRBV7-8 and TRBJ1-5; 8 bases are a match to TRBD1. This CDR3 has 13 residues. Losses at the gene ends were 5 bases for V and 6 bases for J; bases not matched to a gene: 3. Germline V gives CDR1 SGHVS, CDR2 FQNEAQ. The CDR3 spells CASSTDRVQPQHF. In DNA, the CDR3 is TGTGCCAGCAGCACGGACAGGGTTCAGCCCCAGCATTTT.

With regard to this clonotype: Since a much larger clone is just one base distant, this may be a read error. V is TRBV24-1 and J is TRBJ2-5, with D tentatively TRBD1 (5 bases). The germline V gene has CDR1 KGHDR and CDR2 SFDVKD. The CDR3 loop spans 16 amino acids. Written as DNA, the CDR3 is TGTGCCACCACCCCACTTAGACAGCCCCTCCAAGAGACCCGGTACTTC. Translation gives CATTPLRQPLQETRYF.

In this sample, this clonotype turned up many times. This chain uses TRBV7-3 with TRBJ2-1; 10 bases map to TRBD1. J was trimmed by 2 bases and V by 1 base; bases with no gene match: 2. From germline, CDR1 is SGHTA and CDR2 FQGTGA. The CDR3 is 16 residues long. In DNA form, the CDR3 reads TGTGCCAGCAGCTTAAGACAGGGGGCAGCCTACAATGAGCAGTTCTTC. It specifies CASSLRQGAAYNEQFF.

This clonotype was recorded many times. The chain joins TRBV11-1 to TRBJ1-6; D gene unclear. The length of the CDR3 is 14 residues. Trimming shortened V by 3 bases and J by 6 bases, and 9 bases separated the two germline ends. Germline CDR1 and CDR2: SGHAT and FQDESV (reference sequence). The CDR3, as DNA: TGTGCCAGCAGCTTCAGGCGCTTTAATTCACCCCTCCACTTT. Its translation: CASSFRRFNSPLHF.

CDR3: CSAGIRLNTDTQYF. CDR3 sequence (DNA): TGCAGTGCCGGGATTAGGCTCAACACAGATACGCAGTATTTT. The chain uses TRBV20-1 and TRBJ2-3, with a possible D match to TRBD2 (5 bases). The ends were cut back, 6 bases at V and 2 bases at J, with 15 bases in the middle. The CDR3 has 14 amino acids. Germline CDR1 reads DFQATT; CDR2 reads SNEGSKA (reference sequence).

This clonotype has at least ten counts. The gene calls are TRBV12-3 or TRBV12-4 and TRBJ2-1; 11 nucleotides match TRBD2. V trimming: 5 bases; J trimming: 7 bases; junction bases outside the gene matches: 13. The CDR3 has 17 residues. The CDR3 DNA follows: TGTGCCAGCAGTCGGAGTCTAGCGGGGGGTCTGAGGAATGAGCAGTTCTTC. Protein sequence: CASSRSLAGGLRNEQFF.

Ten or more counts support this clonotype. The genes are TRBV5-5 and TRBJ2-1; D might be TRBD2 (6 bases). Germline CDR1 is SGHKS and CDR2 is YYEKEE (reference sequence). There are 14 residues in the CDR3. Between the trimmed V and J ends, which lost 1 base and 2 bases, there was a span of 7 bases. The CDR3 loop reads CASSLRGTYNEQFF. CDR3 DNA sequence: TGTGCCAGCAGCTTGCGGGGGACCTACAATGAGCAGTTCTTC.

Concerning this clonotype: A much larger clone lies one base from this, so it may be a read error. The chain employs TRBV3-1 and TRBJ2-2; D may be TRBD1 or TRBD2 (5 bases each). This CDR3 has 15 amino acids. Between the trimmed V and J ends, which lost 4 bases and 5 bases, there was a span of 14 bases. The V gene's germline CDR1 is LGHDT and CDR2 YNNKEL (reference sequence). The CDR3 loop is CASSPGTGGTGELFF. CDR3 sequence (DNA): TGTGCCAGCAGCCCAGGCACAGGAGGAACCGGGGAGCTGTTTTTT.

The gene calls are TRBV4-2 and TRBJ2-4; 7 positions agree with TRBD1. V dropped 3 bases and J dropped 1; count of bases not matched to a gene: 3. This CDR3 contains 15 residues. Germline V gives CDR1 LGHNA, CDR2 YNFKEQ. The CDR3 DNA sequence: TGTGCCAGCAGCCAGGGGACAGCCGCCAAAAACATTCAGTACTTC. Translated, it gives CASSQGTAAKNIQYF.

The CDR3 here is CATRGASGGGLEQFF. CDR3 DNA sequence: TGTGCAACAAGGGGGGCTAGCGGGGGGGGCCTCGAGCAGTTCTTC. The chain links TRBV28 to TRBJ2-1; 12 nucleotides line up with TRBD2. Germline values: CDR1 MDHEN, CDR2 SYDVKM. CDR3 length: 15 residues.

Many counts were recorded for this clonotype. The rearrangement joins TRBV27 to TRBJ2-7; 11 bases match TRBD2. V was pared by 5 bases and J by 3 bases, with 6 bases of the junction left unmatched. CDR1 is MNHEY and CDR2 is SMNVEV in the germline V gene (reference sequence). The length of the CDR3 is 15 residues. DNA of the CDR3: TGTGCCAGCAGTCTAAAGACTAGCGGGGTCTACGAGCAGTACTTC. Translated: CASSLKTSGVYEQYF.

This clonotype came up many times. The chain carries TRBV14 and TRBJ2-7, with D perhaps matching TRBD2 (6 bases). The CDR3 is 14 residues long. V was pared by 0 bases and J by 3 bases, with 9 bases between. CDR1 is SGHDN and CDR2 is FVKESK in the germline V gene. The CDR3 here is CASSQDWGDYEQYF. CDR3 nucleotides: TGTGCCAGCAGCCAAGATTGGGGGGACTACGAGCAGTACTTC.